This T cell receptor beta chain was documented in a study of graft-versus-host responses after intestinal transplantation. As for the study in general: Each patient got anti-thymocyte globulin induction, then tacrolimus and steroids for approximately three years. Points from the study as a whole: Recipient-marrow GvH clones were detected, some having first appeared in ileum or blood. Maximum circulating GvH clone levels tracked with early post-transplant HvG decreases. Some patients had graft-donor T cell macrochimerism, and their allografts showed high graft-versus-host to host-versus-graft clonal ratios.

CDR1 is MNHEY and CDR2 is SVGAGI in the germline V gene. There are 15 residues in the CDR3. Trimming took 3 bases from V and 5 from J, leaving 16 bases between them. In regard to this clone: The antigen is not known.

Libraries were prepared by immunoSEQ multiplex PCR; TCRdb keeps only in-frame clonotypes and omits some of them. The table records about 96,000 clones, approximately 90% of them present only once. Source: unstimulated CD4+ T cells sorted from spleen or lymph node cells, taken before intestinal transplant. The sequence was collected from a human donor who received an intestinal transplant. The genes are TRBV6-5 and TRBJ1-2; D possibly corresponds to TRBD1 (5 bases). The CDR3 region has the DNA TGTGCCAGCAGTTATAGCCCGGCAGGGAGGTATGGCTACACCTTC. Protein: CASSYSPAGRYGYTF.